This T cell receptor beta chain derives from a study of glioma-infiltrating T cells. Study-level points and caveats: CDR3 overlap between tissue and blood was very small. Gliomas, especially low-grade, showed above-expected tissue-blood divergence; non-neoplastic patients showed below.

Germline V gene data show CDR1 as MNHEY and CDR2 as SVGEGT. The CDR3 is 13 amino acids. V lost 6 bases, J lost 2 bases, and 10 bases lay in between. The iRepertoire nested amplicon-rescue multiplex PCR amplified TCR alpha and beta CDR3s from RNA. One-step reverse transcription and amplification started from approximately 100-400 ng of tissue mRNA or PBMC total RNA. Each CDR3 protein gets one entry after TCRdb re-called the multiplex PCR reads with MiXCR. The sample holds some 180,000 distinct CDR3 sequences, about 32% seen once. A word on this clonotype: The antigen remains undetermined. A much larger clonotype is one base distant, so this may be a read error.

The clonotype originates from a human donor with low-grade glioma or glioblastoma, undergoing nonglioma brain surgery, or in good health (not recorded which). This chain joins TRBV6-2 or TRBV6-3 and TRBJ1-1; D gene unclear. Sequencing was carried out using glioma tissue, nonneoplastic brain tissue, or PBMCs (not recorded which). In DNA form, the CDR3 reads TGTGCCAGCAGGATAACAGATAACACTGAAGCTTTCTTT. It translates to CASRITDNTEAFF.